This T cell receptor (beta chain) was obtained from a study of T cell changes during pregnancy in multiple sclerosis. Sequencing used immunoSEQ multiplex PCR; TCRdb keeps in-frame clones, though not all of them. The sample records approximately 97,000 clones, around nine tenths being singletons. The V end was cut by 1 base, the J end by 6 bases, with 15 bases between. This CDR3 comprises 16 residues. The germline gives CDR1 SGHVS, CDR2 FQNEAQ. Source: peripheral blood, taken in the second trimester of pregnancy. The chain combines TRBV7-8 with TRBJ2-2; D not resolved. The clonotype originates from a female donor in good health, enrolled as a control in a pregnancy study. The CDR3 DNA reads as TGTGCCAGCAGCTTAGAATCCACTGCCTACGCCGGGGAGCTGTTTTTT. It encodes CASSLESTAYAGELFF.